This record looks at one TCR beta chain sequence and its context. The germline CDR1 and CDR2 sequences are SGDLS and YYNGEE. V shed 0 bases, J shed 8 bases, and the junction held 8 bases outside the gene matches. The CDR3 is made up of 17 amino acids. This specimen belongs to a study of blood T cell repertoires in COVID-19. Background on the study: Samples of COVID-19 (acute and convalescent) were obtained from the United States, Italy and Spain.

Method: immunoSEQ multiplex PCR; TCRdb's copy keeps in-frame clones and lacks some. The sample contains over 300,000 clones, around 91% of which appear only once. This clonotype originated in a woman aged 40-49 years who had recovered from COVID-19. The chain links TRBV9 to TRBJ2-1, with 13 bases aligning to TRBD2. The sequenced sample consisted of PBMCs or T cells enriched from blood (not recorded which). CDR3 in DNA: TGTGCCAGCAGCGTAGTCCCCACTAGCGGGAGGGTTCATGAGCAGTTCTTC. Protein sequence: CASSVVPTSGRVHEQFF.